Included here is one T cell receptor beta chain sequence, with context. These data belong to a study of blood T cell repertoires in COVID-19. Turning to the study itself: Collection of acute and convalescent COVID-19 samples took place in the United States, Italy and Spain.

From germline, CDR1 is MDHEN and CDR2 SYDVKM. Germline trimming cut 6 bases from V and 7 bases from J; bases unmatched to any gene: 6. The CDR3 totals 12 residues. TCRdb keeps only in-frame clones here, not all; method: immunoSEQ multiplex PCR. The sample yields about 330,000 clones, approximately 88% seen once. Sequenced input: peripheral blood. The rearrangement links TRBV28 to TRBJ2-7, with 7 bases aligning to TRBD1. This receptor was taken from a woman between 45 and 65 years old with active or convalescent COVID-19. The chain's CDR3 is CASREGAKEQYF. In nucleotides, the CDR3 is TGTGCCAGCAGAGAGGGGGCGAAAGAGCAGTACTTC.